Listed below are T cell receptor beta chains from one sample, sequenced in a study of blood T cell repertoires in COVID-19. TCRdb's copy holds only in-frame clones and misses some; the assay was immunoSEQ multiplex PCR. The sample includes 50,000 to 70,000 clones, roughly 88% seen only once; the top ten take around 5.9%. Sequencing was done on a sample of peripheral blood. The receptors come from a woman in her fifties or sixties with acute or convalescent COVID-19. Each CDR3 is given with its conserved first and last residue. The order of the fields is D gene, J gene, V gene, clone size, CDR3 protein, CDR3 DNA. The D gene is left open where the match is weak. Expanded clones get a size class; other rows say once, few or many, or leave the size out.

D gene: .; J gene: TRBJ1-2; V gene: TRBV19; clone size: .; CDR3 protein: CASSRQGGGYTF; CDR3 DNA: TGTGCCAGTAGTAGGCAGGGTGGCGGCTACACCTTC
D gene: .; J gene: TRBJ1-2; V gene: TRBV30; clone size: .; CDR3 protein: CAWSGRDLNYGYTF; CDR3 DNA: TGTGCCTGGAGCGGGCGGGATCTTAACTATGGCTACACCTTC
D gene: TRBD1; J gene: TRBJ2-5; V gene: TRBV9; clone size: .; CDR3 protein: CASSFGTGDSETQYF; CDR3 DNA: TGTGCCAGCAGCTTCGGGACAGGGGACTCAGAGACCCAGTACTTC
D gene: TRBD1; J gene: TRBJ2-7; V gene: TRBV6-6; clone size: .; CDR3 protein: CASSYSGDRVYEQYF; CDR3 DNA: TGTGCCAGCAGTTACTCAGGGGACAGGGTATACGAGCAGTACTTC
D gene: .; J gene: TRBJ2-3; V gene: TRBV27; clone size: .; CDR3 protein: CASSSGTDTQYF; CDR3 DNA: TGTGCCAGCAGTTCGGGCACAGATACGCAGTATTTT
D gene: .; J gene: TRBJ1-1; V gene: TRBV7-2; clone size: .; CDR3 protein: CASSYADRPNTEAFF; CDR3 DNA: TGTGCCAGCAGCTATGCCGACAGGCCGAACACTGAAGCTTTCTTT
D gene: .; J gene: TRBJ1-5; V gene: TRBV5-1; clone size: .; CDR3 protein: CASSARVGEHSNQPQHF; CDR3 DNA: TGCGCCAGCAGCGCTAGGGTGGGAGAACATAGCAATCAGCCCCAGCATTTT
D gene: .; J gene: TRBJ1-2; V gene: TRBV12-3/TRBV12-4; clone size: .; CDR3 protein: CASSFGENYGYTF; CDR3 DNA: TGTGCCAGCAGTTTCGGGGAGAACTATGGCTACACCTTC
D gene: .; J gene: TRBJ2-2; V gene: TRBV7-8; clone size: .; CDR3 protein: CASSPNTGELFF; CDR3 DNA: TGTGCCAGCAGCCCTAACACCGGGGAGCTGTTTTTT
D gene: .; J gene: TRBJ1-3; V gene: TRBV5-4; clone size: .; CDR3 protein: CASSLGRTVSGNTIYF; CDR3 DNA: TGTGCCAGCAGCCTGGGACGTACAGTCTCTGGAAACACCATATATTTT
D gene: .; J gene: TRBJ1-4; V gene: TRBV29-1; clone size: .; CDR3 protein: CSGCNPGGKLFF; CDR3 DNA: TGCAGCGGCTGCAATCCGGGGGGAAAACTGTTTTTT
D gene: TRBD1; J gene: TRBJ1-1; V gene: TRBV29-1; clone size: .; CDR3 protein: CSVRDRGMNTEAFF; CDR3 DNA: TGCAGCGTTCGGGACAGGGGGATGAACACTGAAGCTTTCTTT
D gene: .; J gene: TRBJ2-3; V gene: TRBV9; clone size: once; CDR3 protein: CASSDTSTDTQYF; CDR3 DNA: TGTGCCAGCAGTGATACTAGCACAGATACGCAGTATTTT
D gene: TRBD1; J gene: TRBJ1-6; V gene: TRBV10-3; clone size: .; CDR3 protein: CATSWGQADNSPLHF; CDR3 DNA: TGTGCCACGTCCTGGGGACAGGCCGATAATTCACCCCTCCACTTT
D gene: TRBD2; J gene: TRBJ2-1; V gene: TRBV7-3; clone size: .; CDR3 protein: CASSQQGGGAFEQFF; CDR3 DNA: TGTGCCAGCAGCCAGCAGGGCGGGGGGGCTTTTGAGCAGTTCTTC
D gene: .; J gene: TRBJ2-7; V gene: TRBV5-6; clone size: .; CDR3 protein: CASSLPPQTYEQYF; CDR3 DNA: TGTGCCAGCAGCTTGCCCCCACAGACCTACGAGCAGTACTTC